The 30 T cell receptor beta chains presented below share a single source sample, sequenced in a study of post-analysis software for immune sequencing data. Study results and caveats: Roughly 5 TRBV segments occurring more often in patients than controls included TRBV5-6, TRBV5-1 and TRBV20-1.

TCR beta libraries were prepared from cDNA with unique molecular identifiers. Using its own MiXCR run on the PCR reads, TCRdb lists one record per CDR3 protein. In the table there are fewer than 850,000 distinct CDR3 sequences, about 43% of which are singletons. No antigen is known for these receptors. The sequencing input was blood. The receptor set was obtained from a girl aged 10 to 17 with multiple sclerosis.

This sequence joins TRBV5-1 and TRBJ2-5; D gene ambiguous. Germline lookup yields CDR1 SGHRS and CDR2 YFSETQ. CDR3 size: 16 residues. V lost 2 bases, J lost 1 base, and 15 bases lay in between. The CDR3 bases are TGCGCCAGCAGCTTTGGAAAGGGTGTGGCCCAAGAGACCCAGTACTTC. Protein sequence: CASSFGKGVAQETQYF.

The gene calls are TRBV6-5 and TRBJ2-5; D may be TRBD2 (7 bases). The DNA end is a closer match to TRBJ2-7, so the J assignment may be wrong. Germline CDR1 reads MNHEY; CDR2 reads SVGAGI. The CDR3 is made up of 13 amino acids. The CDR3 DNA is TGTGCCAGCAGCCGCCCGGGGGGCGACGAGCAGTACTTC. This encodes CASSRPGGDEQYF.

The genes are TRBV6-1 and TRBJ2-1; 9 positions agree with TRBD2. The CDR3 has 16 amino acids. CDR1 is MNHNS and CDR2 is SASEGT in the germline V gene. Germline trimming cut 6 bases from V and 2 bases from J; bases unmatched to any gene: 8. The CDR3 is CASRDLAGFAYNEQFF. DNA of the CDR3: TGTGCCAGCAGGGATCTAGCGGGATTCGCCTACAATGAGCAGTTCTTC.

This clonotype was observed a few times. V gene TRBV28 combines with J gene TRBJ2-5, with TRBD2 identical over 8 bases. Trimming cost V 4 bases and J 4 bases; bases outside gene matches: 11. The CDR3 consists of 16 residues. Germline V lookup: CDR1 MDHEN, CDR2 SYDVKM. DNA of the CDR3: TGTGCCAGCAGTTCCCCCACCGGGACTAGTCGAGAGACCCAGTACTTC. It is translated as CASSSPTGTSRETQYF.

This chain links TRBV4-3 with TRBJ2-7; TRBD2 matches 10 bases. The CDR3 contains 15 residues. Losses at the gene ends were 1 base for V and 5 bases for J; bases not matched to a gene: 5. The germline V gene encodes CDR1 LGHNA and CDR2 YSLEER. CDR3 DNA sequence: TGCGCCAGCAGCCAAGGGCCTAGCGGGAGCCACGAGCAGTACTTC. Translating it yields CASSQGPSGSHEQYF.

The chain employs TRBV29-1 and TRBJ1-5; 9 nucleotides match TRBD1. CDR3 length: 13 residues. CDR1 and CDR2 (germline): SQVTM, ANQGSEA. Losses at the gene ends were 5 bases for V and 7 bases for J; bases not matched to a gene: 6. The CDR3 DNA reads as TGCAGCGTTAAGGGACAGGGCGGACAGCCCCAGCATTTT. Amino acid sequence: CSVKGQGGQPQHF.

The rearrangement links TRBV24-1 to TRBJ2-1; 8 nucleotides agree with TRBD1. This CDR3 comprises 14 residues. After removal of 4 bases from V and 7 bases from J, the junction contained 5 bases not matched to a gene. Germline V CDR1 and CDR2: KGHDR, SFDVKD. CDR3 DNA: TGTGCCACCAGTGACTCGGGACAGGTAAATGAGCAGTTCTTC. This translates into CATSDSGQVNEQFF.

The CDR3 DNA is TGTGCCAGCACGGGAGGGGAAAGCTCCTACAATGAGCAGTACTTC. Its translation: CASTGGESSYNEQYF. The chain employs TRBV7-9 and TRBJ2-1, with 8 positions matching TRBD2. The tail of the sequence fits TRBJ2-7 better, so the J call may be wrong. The germline gives CDR1 SEHNR, CDR2 FQNEAQ (reference sequence). There are 15 residues in the CDR3.

This clonotype was seen more than once but under ten times. This chain joins TRBV7-2 and TRBJ2-1; D unclear. V lost 5 bases, J lost 3 bases, and 14 bases lay in between. Germline lookup yields CDR1 SGHTA and CDR2 FQGNSA. The length of the CDR3 is 15 residues. In DNA form, the CDR3 reads TGTGCCAGCAGCCCCGTGGGCGCCGACTACAATGAGCAGTTCTTC. Encoded protein: CASSPVGADYNEQFF.

The V call is TRBV5-1, the J call TRBJ2-1; D possibly corresponds to TRBD2 (5 bases). The CDR3 extends over 16 amino acids. Per germline, CDR1 SGHRS and CDR2 YFSETQ. Trimming took off 0 bases at V and 2 bases at J, with 12 bases between the two ends. CDR3 amino acids: CASSLERVVAYNEQFF. The CDR3 DNA reads as TGCGCCAGCAGCTTGGAGAGGGTAGTAGCCTACAATGAGCAGTTCTTC.

This clonotype has only a few counts. V is TRBV7-2 and J is TRBJ2-7; D gene unclear. The CDR3 consists of 14 residues. The germline V and J ends were trimmed by 1 base and 4 bases, with 11 bases remaining between them. In germline, CDR1 is SGHTA, CDR2 FQGNSA. The CDR3: CASSLVGLPYEQYF. CDR3 nucleotides: TGTGCCAGCAGCTTAGTAGGGTTACCTTACGAGCAGTACTTC.

J is TRBJ1-4 and V is TRBV6-5; TRBD1 matches 8 bases. With V trimmed by 5 bases and J by 6 bases, 5 bases remained unmatched. CDR3 length: 14 amino acids. CDR1 MNHEY and CDR2 SVGAGI come from the germline V gene. In DNA, the CDR3 is TGTGCCAGCAGTGGACAGGGAGGAGATGAAAAACTGTTTTTT. It yields the protein CASSGQGGDEKLFF.

The chain employs TRBV4-3 and TRBJ2-5; 7 nucleotides agree with TRBD1. CDR3 length equals 15 residues. V lost 0 bases and J lost 1; bases outside the gene matches: 2. Germline CDR1 reads LGHNA; CDR2 reads YSLEER. The CDR3 DNA follows: TGCGCCAGCAGCCAAGACGGGGACAGCCAAGAGACCCAGTACTTC. Translated, it gives CASSQDGDSQETQYF.

The chain recombines TRBV6-1 with TRBJ2-3; D could derive from TRBD1 or TRBD2 (5 bases each). V lost 3 bases, J lost 6 bases, and 16 bases lay in between. The CDR3 runs to 15 residues. Germline V gene data show CDR1 as MNHNS and CDR2 as SASEGT. The CDR3 DNA reads TGTGCCAGCAGTGAGGTCGGGGACCGGTCCGATACGCAGTATTTT. Translating it yields CASSEVGDRSDTQYF.

This clonotype showed up just a few times. The chain links TRBV20-1 to TRBJ2-7; 7 nucleotides match TRBD2. Germline V lookup: CDR1 DFQATT, CDR2 SNEGSKA (reference sequence). V shed 3 bases and J 1 base; nucleotides not matched to a gene: 9. The CDR3 length is 15 residues. The CDR3 DNA follows: TGCAGTGCTAGTCGGCTAGCGGACTTGTCCTACGAGCAGTACTTC. This sequence encodes CSASRLADLSYEQYF.

The gene calls are TRBV7-9 and TRBJ2-5; possibly TRBD2 for D (6 bases). CDR3 length: 16 residues. The germline V and J ends were trimmed by 4 bases and 2 bases, with 17 bases remaining between them. Germline V gives CDR1 SEHNR, CDR2 FQNEAQ (reference sequence). This CDR3 reads CASSSRDSSTQETQYF. Written as DNA, the CDR3 is TGTGCCAGCAGCTCTCGGGACTCTAGTACACAAGAGACCCAGTACTTC. Variable domain in full (rest from reference TRBV7-9 and TRBJ2-5): DTGVSQNPRHKITKRGQNVTFRCDPISEHNRLYWYRQTLGQGPEFLTYFQNEAQLEKSRLLSDRFSAERPKGSFSTLEIQRTEQGDSAMYLCASSSRDSSTQETQYFGPGTRLLVL.

On this clonotype: One junction end does not reproduce the germline sequence, and a read error may be involved. The V call is TRBV4-1, the J call TRBJ1-1, with D unclear. The CDR3 covers 15 residues. Germline V gene lookup returns CDR1 MGHRA and CDR2 YSYEKL. CDR3 loop: CASSPEGGMNTEVFF. The CDR3 bases are TGCGCCAGCAGCCCCGAGGGAGGGATGAACACTGAAGTTTTCTTT.

A word on this clonotype: Germline is not matched at one junction end, which may reflect a read error. CDR3 residues: CTSRFTSGRGYEQYF. The CDR3 coding sequence is TGTACCAGCAGGTTTACGAGCGGGAGAGGCTACGAGCAGTACTTC. The chain employs TRBV6-6 and TRBJ2-7, with 8 nucleotides matching TRBD2. CDR3 length: 15 residues. Germline V gene lookup returns CDR1 MNHNY and CDR2 SVGAGI (reference sequence).

The chain has TRBV7-2 and TRBJ1-1, with D uncertain. The germline CDR1 and CDR2 sequences are SGHTA and FQGNSA. Trimming took off 1 base at V and 4 bases at J, with 19 bases between the two ends. The CDR3 sequence is 17 residues long. The CDR3 nucleotides are TGTGCCAGCAGCTTAGGAGGCTTAGGGAAAGTCAGCACTGAAGCTTTCTTT. This gives the protein CASSLGGLGKVSTEAFF.

The V call is TRBV13, the J call TRBJ2-3; 11 bases match TRBD1. Germline CDR1 reads PRHDT; CDR2 reads FYEKMQ (reference sequence). Unmatched junction bases numbered 3, after V lost 3 bases and J lost 4 bases. The length of the CDR3 is 15 residues. CDR3 nucleotide sequence: TGTGCCAGCAGCTTTTGGGGACAGGGGGCAGATACGCAGTATTTT. This sequence encodes CASSFWGQGADTQYF.

A few counts support this clonotype. The V call is TRBV20-1, the J call TRBJ1-2, with 8 bases fitting TRBD1. With V trimmed by 2 bases and J by 4 bases, 6 bases remained unmatched. Looked up from germline, CDR1 is DFQATT and CDR2 is SNEGSKA (reference sequence). The CDR3 has 14 amino acids. The CDR3 sequence is CSARKGQGAYGYTF. The CDR3 DNA sequence: TGCAGTGCTAGAAAGGGGCAGGGGGCCTATGGCTACACCTTC.

The J gene is TRBJ2-5, the V gene TRBV20-1; a possible D gene is TRBD2 (6 bases). Germline CDR1 and CDR2: DFQATT and SNEGSKA (reference sequence). V was shortened by 4 bases and J by 4 bases, with 10 bases between the two germline ends. CDR3 size: 12 residues. The CDR3 spells CSAMGGGETQYF. The CDR3 region has the DNA TGCAGTGCTATGGGGGGAGGAGAGACCCAGTACTTC.

There are a few counts of this clonotype. The J gene is TRBJ1-2, the V gene TRBV9; D not certain. Trimming took 0 bases from V and 4 from J, leaving 7 bases between them. This CDR3 is 13 amino acids long. Looked up from germline, CDR1 is SGDLS and CDR2 is YYNGEE. The CDR3 sequence: CASSVDGLYGYTF. CDR3 DNA sequence: TGTGCCAGCAGCGTAGACGGCCTCTATGGCTACACCTTC.

This chain joins TRBV4-3 and TRBJ2-1; TRBD2 is a possible D gene (6 bases). The germline V gene encodes CDR1 LGHNA and CDR2 YSLEER. The germline V and J ends were trimmed by 0 bases and 3 bases, with 9 bases remaining between them. The length of the CDR3 is 15 residues. The CDR3 DNA is TGCGCCAGCAGCCAAGATAGCGGCAACTACAATGAGCAGTTCTTC. It translates to CASSQDSGNYNEQFF.

The chain is built from TRBV10-3 and TRBJ1-6; no reliable D call. Germline V gives CDR1 ENHRY, CDR2 SYGVKD. The CDR3 consists of 13 residues. V shed 10 bases and J shed 5 bases, with 12 bases lying between them. The DNA of the CDR3 is TGTGCCAGCGGTAAGACGGATAATTCACCCCTCCACTTT. Protein sequence: CASGKTDNSPLHF.

There are a few counts of this clonotype. The CDR3: CASGPVNSNTEAFF. CDR3 coding DNA: TGTGCTAGTGGTCCCGTAAACTCGAACACTGAAGCTTTCTTT. This chain joins TRBV12-5 and TRBJ1-1; D is undetermined. The germline V gene encodes CDR1 LGHNT and CDR2 FRNRAP. The length of the CDR3 is 14 residues. V was pared by 5 bases and J by 1 base, with 11 bases between.

This chain connects TRBV29-1 to TRBJ1-2; 11 bases align to TRBD1. V was clipped by 7 bases and J by 8 bases; unmatched bases: 12. Germline CDR1 is SQVTM and CDR2 is ANQGSEA. This CDR3 region has 14 residues. The CDR3 sequence is CSGGDRGKEGGYTF. The CDR3 DNA follows: TGCAGCGGCGGGGACAGGGGGAAGGAGGGAGGCTACACCTTC.

The rearrangement links TRBV29-1 to TRBJ2-7; D gene unclear. The CDR3 loop spans 11 amino acids. From germline, CDR1 is SQVTM and CDR2 ANQGSEA. V lost 1 base, J lost 5 bases, and 6 bases lay in between. CDR3 region: CSVEGNHEQYF. In DNA, the CDR3 is TGCAGCGTTGAAGGGAACCACGAGCAGTACTTC.

This clonotype turned up a few times. This chain joins TRBV7-2 and TRBJ2-5; D is undetermined. The CDR3 has 11 residues. Trimming pared 1 base from V and 9 bases from J, leaving 6 bases between. Per germline, CDR1 SGHTA and CDR2 FQGNSA. Here the CDR3 reads CASSLDPPQYF. As DNA, the CDR3 is TGTGCCAGCAGCTTAGATCCGCCCCAGTACTTC.

This chain joins TRBV20-1 and TRBJ1-6, with D possibly being TRBD1 (5 bases). The CDR3 covers 13 residues. CDR1 is DFQATT, CDR2 SNEGSKA, per germline (reference sequence). The germline V and J ends were trimmed by 5 bases and 6 bases, with 11 bases remaining between them. As DNA, the CDR3 is TGCAGTGCTTCCTTCGACAGTAATTCACCCCTCCACTTT. Protein sequence: CSASFDSNSPLHF.